Below, 16 T cell receptor beta chains from the same sample are listed, as sequenced in a study of cytomegalovirus exposure and HLA in healthy donors. Researchers ran the PCR with 60 Vbeta and 13 Jbeta primers. Data came from immunoSEQ multiplex PCR; TCRdb stores just in-frame clones and leaves some out. The sample consists of 100,000 or so clones, roughly 79% of them appearing once. Sequences were obtained from PBMCs. The origin of the receptors is a middle-aged man in good health and CMV-seronegative.

This sequence joins TRBV5-1 and TRBJ1-5; D may be TRBD1 (5 bases). The CDR3 extends over 14 amino acids. The germline V gene encodes CDR1 SGHRS and CDR2 YFSETQ. Trimming removed 0 bases from V and 5 bases from J, with 9 bases in between. CDR3 coding DNA: TGCGCCAGCAGCTTGGTTCCAGGGCATCAGCCCCAGCATTTT. It is translated as CASSLVPGHQPQHF.

The chain joins TRBV4-1 to TRBJ1-3; D unresolved. From germline, CDR1 is MGHRA and CDR2 YSYEKL. The CDR3 runs 15 residues. V was clipped by 3 bases and J by 4 bases, with 13 bases between them. The CDR3 DNA follows: TGCGCCAGCAGCCATCCGGGTGCTCCCGGAAACACCATATATTTT. It codes for CASSHPGAPGNTIYF.

This clone has only a few counts. The same CDR3 arises from other DNA sequences in this sample as well. The chain joins TRBV5-1 to TRBJ1-2, with a possible D match to TRBD1 (5 bases). In germline, CDR1 is SGHRS, CDR2 YFSETQ. The CDR3 runs 12 residues. Trimming took 0 bases from V and 8 from J, leaving 8 bases between them. As DNA, the CDR3 is TGCGCCAGCAGCTTGGCGGGGGGAGGCTACACCTTC. Translation gives CASSLAGGGYTF.

The chain is built from TRBV7-8 and TRBJ1-2; a weak D match, TRBD1 (6 bases). Germline V CDR1 and CDR2: SGHVS, FQNEAQ. Trimming pared 2 bases from V and 12 bases from J, leaving 19 bases between. This CDR3 has 14 residues. The CDR3 nucleotides read TGTGCCAGCAGCTTATTACAGGGCCCGCGGGGGGACACCTTC. Its protein product is CASSLLQGPRGDTF.

This chain uses TRBV5-1 with TRBJ1-1; no clear D gene. The CDR3 extends over 11 amino acids. From germline, CDR1 is SGHRS and CDR2 YFSETQ. V was pared by 4 bases and J by 3 bases, with 4 bases between. The CDR3 region is CASSADTEAFF. The CDR3 coding sequence is TGCGCCAGCAGCGCGGACACTGAAGCTTTCTTT.

The chain joins TRBV29-1 to TRBJ2-5; D gene ambiguous. The germline V and J ends were trimmed by 8 bases and 5 bases, with 9 bases remaining between them. Germline V lookup: CDR1 SQVTM, CDR2 ANQGSEA. The CDR3 consists of 10 residues. CDR3 protein: CSSKRETQYF. The CDR3, as DNA: TGCAGCTCGAAGAGGGAGACCCAGTACTTC.

This rearrangement joins TRBV7-2 to TRBJ1-3; D is possibly TRBD1 (5 bases). Trimming left V 0 bases short and J 2 bases short, with 11 bases between. Per germline, CDR1 SGHTA and CDR2 FQGNSA. The CDR3 is 16 residues long. The CDR3 reads CASSLAGQSAGNTIYF. The CDR3 region has the DNA TGTGCCAGCAGCTTAGCGGGGCAAAGCGCTGGAAACACCATATATTTT. The full variable domain, rest sourced from reference TRBV7-2 and TRBJ1-3, is GAGVSQSPSNKVTEKGKDVELRCDPISGHTALYWYRQSLGQGLEFLIYFQGNSAPDKSGLPSDRFSAERTGGSVSTLTIQRTQQEDSAVYLCASSLAGQSAGNTIYFGEGSWLTVV.

This chain joins TRBV12-5 and TRBJ1-1, with no clear D. Trimming took 6 bases from V and 1 from J, leaving 12 bases between them. The CDR3 has 14 amino acids. Per germline, CDR1 LGHNT and CDR2 FRNRAP. The CDR3 here is CASGPPGGNTEAFF. CDR3 nucleotide sequence: TGTGCTAGTGGCCCACCAGGTGGGAACACTGAAGCTTTCTTT.

This clone was observed a single time. This chain uses TRBV7-8 with TRBJ2-7, with 8 bases identical to TRBD1. CDR1 is SGHVS, CDR2 FQNEAQ, per germline. The CDR3 is 15 residues long. Unmatched junction bases numbered 8, after V lost 5 bases and J lost 2 bases. CDR3 residues: CASSRSGTGTYEQYF. CDR3 coding DNA: TGTGCCAGCAGCCGATCCGGGACAGGAACCTACGAGCAGTACTTC.

This clone was seen a handful of times. This chain connects TRBV30 to TRBJ2-7; 8 bases line up with TRBD1. CDR3 length: 14 amino acids. With V trimmed by 2 bases and J by 5 bases, 8 bases remained unmatched. Looked up from germline, CDR1 is GTSNPN and CDR2 is SVGIG (reference sequence). The CDR3 bases are TGTGCCTGGAGTCCTAGGACAGGGATTGACGAGCAGTACTTC. As protein: CAWSPRTGIDEQYF.

The rearrangement joins TRBV10-1 to TRBJ2-1; D not certain. This CDR3 spans 13 amino acids. V was cut by 2 bases and J by 6 bases, with 8 bases left in between. Germline lookup yields CDR1 WNHNN and CDR2 SYGVQD (reference sequence). The CDR3 nucleotides are TGCGCCAGCAGTGAGGACAATGGCAATGAGCAGTTCTTC. Its protein product is CASSEDNGNEQFF.

This clone was seen just once. The chain uses TRBV29-1 and TRBJ1-1, with D tentatively TRBD1 (6 bases). The CDR3 runs 14 residues. Trimming pared 5 bases from V and 4 bases from J, leaving 17 bases between. Germline CDR1 is SQVTM and CDR2 is ANQGSEA. In nucleotides, the CDR3 is TGCAGCGTTAGGGAACAGGGTAAATCCACTGAAGCTTTCTTT. Its translation: CSVREQGKSTEAFF.

For the CDR3, the DNA is TGCGCCAGCAGCTTGGCCGGGATTCAGGTGAACACTGAAGCTTTCTTT. It encodes CASSLAGIQVNTEAFF. The chain combines TRBV5-1 with TRBJ1-1; D uncertain. The V gene lost 0 bases and the J gene lost 0 bases, with 12 bases spanning the gap. CDR1 SGHRS and CDR2 YFSETQ come from the germline V gene. The CDR3 has 16 residues.

The CDR3 protein is CASSELGAGLNTEAFF. In DNA form, the CDR3 reads TGTGCCAGCAGTGAATTAGGGGCAGGTCTGAACACTGAAGCTTTCTTT. The rearrangement joins TRBV6-1 to TRBJ1-1, with D possibly matching TRBD1 (5 bases). The V end was cut by 2 bases, the J end by 0 bases, with 13 bases between. The CDR3 is 16 amino acids. Germline assignment: CDR1 MNHNS and CDR2 SASEGT.

CDR3: CASSPQRLDPFRHEQFF. DNA for the CDR3: TGTGCCAGCAGTCCTCAACGACTCGACCCCTTTCGTCATGAGCAGTTCTTC. The J gene is TRBJ2-1, the V gene TRBV25-1; D unresolved. The V and J ends lost 5 bases and 8 bases respectively, with 25 bases between them. The CDR3 length is 17 residues. Germline V gives CDR1 MGHDK, CDR2 SYGVNS.

Here the CDR3 reads CASSPSGTGDGGYTF. The CDR3 DNA reads TGTGCCAGCTCCCCCAGCGGGACAGGGGACGGGGGCTACACCTTC. This chain links TRBV18 with TRBJ1-2, with 10 bases that match TRBD1. In germline, CDR1 is KGHSH, CDR2 LQKENI. The junction had 12 bases not matched to a gene; V was cut back by 6 bases and J by 8 bases. This CDR3 region has 15 residues. Drawing the rest from reference TRBV18 and TRBJ1-2, the complete variable domain is NAGVMQNPRHLVRRRGQEARLRCSPMKGHSHVYWYRQLPEEGLKFMVYLQKENIIDESGMPKERFSAEFPKEGPSILRIQQVVRGDSAAYFCASSPSGTGDGGYTFGSGTRLTVV.